These 7 T cell receptor beta chains share one sample of origin, sequenced in a study of post-analysis software for immune sequencing data (dated by TCRdb to the mid-2010s). For these receptors, no antigen is known. The library was generated by PCR. The sequencer was an Illumina HiSeq 2500. To reduce PCR and sequencing biases, unique molecular identifiers were built into the TCR beta cDNA libraries. TCRdb trimmed public reads at Q25 via fastp, called clones via MiXCR and kept in-frame beta chains. One record per CDR3 amino acid sequence lists the most common genes and DNA. The sample includes about 500,000 distinct CDR3 sequences, with around 40% observed a single time. 12% of the sample comes from the top ten. What the study reported, not specific to this receptor: Patients showed significantly higher frequencies than controls for five TRBV segments, among them TRBV5-6, TRBV5-1 and TRBV20-1.

The sequencing input was blood. The receptors stem from a girl under 18 with multiple sclerosis.

The rearrangement links TRBV7-3 to TRBJ2-1, with TRBD1 matching over 8 bases. The CDR3 runs 19 residues. Germline lookup yields CDR1 SGHTA and CDR2 FQGTGA. The J segment lost 12 bases and the V segment lost 1 base, leaving 23 bases of the junction unmatched. The CDR3 region has the DNA TGTGCCAGCAGCTTAAGGGTTGGGCAGGGGGCGACCGCCCTCTATGGGCAGTTCTTC. It codes for CASSLRVGQGATALYGQFF. The full variable domain, completed using reference TRBV7-3 and TRBJ2-1, is GAGVSQTPSNKVTEKGKYVELRCDPISGHTALYWYRQSLGQGPEFLIYFQGTGAADDSGLPNDRFFAVRPEGSVSTLKIQRTERGDSAVYLCASSLRVGQGATALYGQFFGPGTRLTVL.

The V gene is TRBV2, the J gene TRBJ1-1; TRBD1 matches 8 bases. There are 12 residues in the CDR3. Germline V lookup: CDR1 SNHLY, CDR2 FYNNEI. V shed 6 bases, J shed 5 bases, and the junction held 2 bases outside the gene matches. The DNA of the CDR3 is TGTGCCAGCAGATGGACAGGGACTGAAGCTTTCTTT. Translation gives CASRWTGTEAFF.

The chain carries TRBV7-2 and TRBJ2-1, with 7 positions matching TRBD2. There are 17 residues in the CDR3. J gave up 9 bases and V 5 bases, and 19 bases lay outside the gene matches. Germline CDR1 and CDR2: SGHTA and FQGNSA. In DNA form, the CDR3 reads TGTGCCAGCAGCCCCCCGGGACGAGCGGGATTTGAGGTTGAGCAGTTCTTC. It specifies CASSPPGRAGFEVEQFF.

The CDR3 is CAISESIRGEKLFF. The CDR3 nucleotides read TGTGCCATCAGTGAGTCGATAAGGGGTGAGAAACTGTTTTTT. The chain combines TRBV10-3 with TRBJ1-4, with D perhaps matching TRBD1 (5 bases). The germline V gene has CDR1 ENHRY and CDR2 SYGVKD. This CDR3 contains 14 residues. V lost 0 bases, J lost 11 bases, and 13 bases lay in between.

The V call is TRBV20-1, the J call TRBJ2-7; D unresolved. Between the trimmed V and J ends, which lost 5 bases and 0 bases, there was a span of 14 bases. The CDR3 has 14 amino acids. Germline assignment: CDR1 DFQATT and CDR2 SNEGSKA (reference sequence). The CDR3 spells CSAEPSVNSYEQYF. CDR3 nucleotides: TGCAGTGCTGAACCTAGTGTTAACTCCTACGAGCAGTACTTC.

The chain employs TRBV29-1 and TRBJ2-1; D is unclear. The germline CDR1 and CDR2 sequences are SQVTM and ANQGSEA. CDR3 length: 13 residues. V was clipped by 5 bases and J by 8 bases, with 16 bases between them. The CDR3 DNA follows: TGCAGCGTTCAAAGGGCCGGCTGGGATGAGCAGTTCTTC. The encoded protein is CSVQRAGWDEQFF.

This chain joins TRBV6-6 and TRBJ1-2; maybe TRBD1 (6 bases). Germline V lookup: CDR1 MNHNY, CDR2 SVGAGI (reference sequence). CDR3 length: 14 amino acids. V was clipped by 7 bases and J by 0 bases, with 12 bases between them. The CDR3 reads CASTQTGSNYGYTF. The CDR3, as DNA: TGTGCCAGCACCCAGACAGGTTCTAACTATGGCTACACCTTC.